One sample yielded the 25 T cell receptor beta chains listed below, sequenced in a study of T-cell reconstitution after alpha-beta-depleted transplantation in children. Unique molecular identifiers were built into the TCRbeta library. In TCRdb, the PCR reads were re-called with MiXCR into one record per CDR3 protein. The table includes around 200,000 distinct CDR3 sequences, about a sixth detected once. The source material was PBMCs, mostly from graft donor cells, sampled 360 days after TCRalphabeta/CD19-depleted stem cell transplant. The receptors were gathered from a male patient between 2 and 15 years old who had a stem cell transplant for acute lymphoblastic leukemia, so the T cells may come from the graft donor.

The rearrangement uses TRBV10-3 and TRBJ2-2, with 10 bases identical to TRBD2. V dropped 3 bases and J dropped 5; count of bases not matched to a gene: 12. Germline lookup yields CDR1 ENHRY and CDR2 SYGVKD. The length of the CDR3 is 18 residues. CDR3 residues: CAISEVGAGGPGTGELFF. The CDR3 DNA sequence: TGTGCCATCAGTGAAGTCGGAGCGGGAGGGCCGGGAACCGGGGAGCTGTTTTTT.

DNA for the CDR3: TGTGCCAGCAGAAGGACTAGCGGGGCAGATACGCAGTATTTT. It encodes CASRRTSGADTQYF. V usage is TRBV12-3 or TRBV12-4 and J usage is TRBJ2-3, with 12 positions matching TRBD2. The CDR3 contains 14 residues. After removal of 6 bases from V and 4 bases from J, the junction contained 2 bases not matched to a gene.

This clonotype was seen at least ten times. The J gene is TRBJ1-1, the V gene TRBV7-9; TRBD1 matches 9 bases. Germline trimming cut 3 bases from V and 5 bases from J; bases unmatched to any gene: 1. Per germline, CDR1 SEHNR and CDR2 FQNEAQ (reference sequence). This CDR3 contains 13 residues. In nucleotides, the CDR3 is TGTGCCAGCAGCTTCGGACAGGGGACTGAAGCTTTCTTT. As protein: CASSFGQGTEAFF.

This clonotype was seen ten or more times. The chain uses TRBV29-1 and TRBJ2-5, with TRBD1 identical over 7 bases. The germline V gene encodes CDR1 SQVTM and CDR2 ANQGSEA. V was clipped by 6 bases and J by 2 bases; unmatched bases: 6. This CDR3 comprises 13 residues. The CDR3, as DNA: TGCAGCGTCGCTGGGACAGCACAAGAGACCCAGTACTTC. Amino acid sequence: CSVAGTAQETQYF.

The table lists this clonotype with a few counts. This chain uses TRBV29-1 with TRBJ2-1, with TRBD2 matching 8 bases. Per germline, CDR1 SQVTM and CDR2 ANQGSEA. The CDR3 is 14 residues long. Trimming removed 7 bases from V and 4 bases from J; junction bases left unmatched: 9. As DNA, the CDR3 is TGCAGCGCTCTGATCGTAGCGGGGTACAATGAGCAGTTCTTC. It is translated as CSALIVAGYNEQFF.

The table lists this clonotype with a few counts. The chain recombines TRBV20-1 with TRBJ1-1; D not resolved. With 5 bases removed from V and 9 bases from J, the gap between germline ends came to 13 bases. This CDR3 contains 11 residues. Germline V gene data show CDR1 as DFQATT and CDR2 as SNEGSKA (reference sequence). CDR3 bases: TGCAGTGCTCAAACCCGACTTAAAGCTTTCTTT. It yields the protein CSAQTRLKAFF.

This clonotype was counted between two and nine times. This chain connects TRBV12-3 or TRBV12-4 to TRBJ2-7; D tentatively fits TRBD1 or TRBD2 (6 bases each). V was pared by 6 bases and J by 6 bases, with 18 bases between. The CDR3 is 14 amino acids. In nucleotides, the CDR3 is TGTGCCAGCAGCCCCGGGTCTTGGGGGGCCGAGCAGTACTTC. Amino acids: CASSPGSWGAEQYF.

This clonotype came up once. The rearrangement links TRBV7-9 to TRBJ2-2, with TRBD1 as a possible D gene (6 bases). The CDR3 loop spans 13 amino acids. V lost 7 bases and J 6 bases, leaving 12 bases between the germline ends. The germline CDR1 and CDR2 sequences are SEHNR and FQNEAQ (reference sequence). The CDR3 DNA is TGTGCCAGCACCACCAACAGGGCCGGGGAGCTGTTTTTT. This gives the protein CASTTNRAGELFF.

This clonotype was observed a handful of times. The chain recombines TRBV7-9 with TRBJ2-2, with D hard to call. Germline V gives CDR1 SEHNR, CDR2 FQNEAQ (reference sequence). The length of the CDR3 is 14 residues. Trimming pared 1 base from V and 6 bases from J, leaving 9 bases between. The CDR3 here is CASSLEGGAGELFF. CDR3 DNA: TGTGCCAGCAGCTTAGAGGGCGGAGCCGGGGAGCTGTTTTTT.

The genes are TRBV5-1 and TRBJ2-7, with TRBD1 matching over 7 bases. The V gene end was trimmed by 4 bases and the J gene end by 2 bases; junction bases not matched to a gene: 6. The CDR3 spans 14 residues. The germline gives CDR1 SGHRS, CDR2 YFSETQ. The CDR3 DNA follows: TGCGCCAGCAGCCCCAGACAGGGAGCCTACGAGCAGTACTTC. It yields the protein CASSPRQGAYEQYF.

In this sample, this clonotype turned up a few times. The J gene is TRBJ2-3, the V gene TRBV28; no firm D call. The CDR3 consists of 14 residues. The V end lost 8 bases, the J end lost 5 bases, and 17 bases lay between the germline ends. In germline, CDR1 is MDHEN, CDR2 SYDVKM. The CDR3 sequence: CASGFNGVGDTQYF. The DNA for the CDR3 is TGTGCCAGCGGATTTAATGGAGTCGGAGATACGCAGTATTTT.

V gene TRBV20-1 combines with J gene TRBJ2-1; the match to TRBD2 covers 7 bases. V was clipped by 5 bases and J by 0 bases; unmatched bases: 10. Germline lookup yields CDR1 DFQATT and CDR2 SNEGSKA (reference sequence). The CDR3 consists of 16 residues. The CDR3 DNA is TGCAGTGCTCCTCGTCCCCCGGGGGGCTCCTACAATGAGCAGTTCTTC. Translating it yields CSAPRPPGGSYNEQFF.

V and J are TRBV13 and TRBJ2-2, with 10 bases matching TRBD2. Trimming took 5 bases from V and 4 from J; bases not matched to a gene: 7. The V gene's germline CDR1 is PRHDT and CDR2 FYEKMQ (reference sequence). CDR3 length: 16 residues. CDR3 protein: CASSPRLAGFTGELFF. The DNA of the CDR3 is TGTGCCAGCAGCCCCCGACTAGCGGGTTTCACCGGGGAGCTGTTTTTT. Full variable domain (rest looked up from reference TRBV13 and TRBJ2-2): AAGVIQSPRHLIKEKRETATLKCYPIPRHDTVYWYQQGPGQDPQFLISFYEKMQSDKGSIPDRFSAQQFSDYHSELNMSSLELGDSALYFCASSPRLAGFTGELFFGEGSRLTVL.

The chain carries TRBV12-3 or TRBV12-4 and TRBJ2-7; weak D call: TRBD1 (6 bases). V was trimmed by 8 bases and J by 0 bases, leaving 20 bases between them. This CDR3 comprises 16 residues. The CDR3 is CASSFTLGQRSYEQYF. The CDR3, as DNA: TGTGCCAGCTCATTCACCCTTGGACAGCGCTCCTACGAGCAGTACTTC.

V gene TRBV12-3 or TRBV12-4 combines with J gene TRBJ1-2; no definite D call. The V end was cut by 4 bases, the J end by 0 bases, with 15 bases between. This CDR3 region has 16 residues. CDR3 in amino acids: CASSSSSSESNYGYTF. The CDR3 coding sequence is TGTGCCAGCAGTTCATCCTCGTCCGAATCTAACTATGGCTACACCTTC.

V gene TRBV11-1 combines with J gene TRBJ2-5; 7 nucleotides line up with TRBD1. CDR3 size: 18 residues. V trimming: 5 bases; J trimming: 1 base; junction bases outside the gene matches: 16. CDR1 SGHAT and CDR2 FQDESV come from the germline V gene (reference sequence). The CDR3 sequence: CASSPGDSQSFVQETQYF. CDR3 nucleotide sequence: TGTGCCAGCAGCCCAGGGGACAGTCAAAGTTTTGTCCAAGAGACCCAGTACTTC.

The chain is built from TRBV18 and TRBJ2-4; D gene uncertain. Per germline, CDR1 KGHSH and CDR2 LQKENI. The ends were cut back, 3 bases at V and 9 bases at J, with 15 bases in the middle. The CDR3 totals 14 residues. CDR3 DNA: TGTGCCAGCTCACCCCTTGACAAATCGGGCATTCAGTACTTC. This translates into CASSPLDKSGIQYF.

This clonotype turned up a few times. The chain joins TRBV18 to TRBJ2-7, with unresolved D. This CDR3 spans 14 amino acids. Germline V lookup: CDR1 KGHSH, CDR2 LQKENI. Trimming removed 1 base at V and 0 bases at J, with 7 bases between. Here the CDR3 DNA reads TGTGCCAGCTCACCACAGGAGAGCTCCTACGAGCAGTACTTC. It translates to CASSPQESSYEQYF.

This clonotype was detected a few times. The chain couples TRBV28 to TRBJ1-5, with 7 bases lining up with TRBD1. Unmatched junction bases numbered 13, after V lost 5 bases and J lost 0 bases. The germline V gene has CDR1 MDHEN and CDR2 SYDVKM. The CDR3 sequence is 18 residues long. The CDR3 protein is CASSDIPGQIYSNQPQHF. Written as DNA, the CDR3 is TGTGCCAGCAGTGATATACCGGGACAGATTTATAGCAATCAGCCCCAGCATTTT.

The chain employs TRBV29-1 and TRBJ1-2; perhaps TRBD1 as D (6 bases). Germline V gene data show CDR1 as SQVTM and CDR2 as ANQGSEA. V dropped 0 bases and J dropped 5 bases, with 16 bases sitting between them. The length of the CDR3 is 15 residues. CDR3 nucleotides: TGCAGCGTTGAAGATCGCGACAGGAAGGGGTATGGCTACACCTTC. Translated, it gives CSVEDRDRKGYGYTF.

This chain uses TRBV5-1 with TRBJ2-1, with D perhaps assigned TRBD1 or TRBD2 (6 bases each). CDR1 is SGHRS, CDR2 YFSETQ, per germline. The CDR3 contains 16 residues. The V gene lost 0 bases and the J gene lost 8 bases, with 18 bases spanning the gap. The DNA for the CDR3 is TGCGCCAGCAGCTTGGGTCCGGAGGCAGGGGAGGATGAGCAGTTCTTC. As protein: CASSLGPEAGEDEQFF.

There are a few counts of this clonotype. The chain's CDR3 is CASSYPGLVYEQYF. CDR3 in DNA: TGTGCCAGCAGTTACCCCGGACTAGTTTACGAGCAGTACTTC. The chain uses TRBV6-2 or TRBV6-3 and TRBJ2-7, with 7 nucleotides matching TRBD2. Germline CDR1 and CDR2: MNHEY and SVGEGT. After removal of 2 bases from V and 4 bases from J, the junction contained 5 bases not matched to a gene. The CDR3 loop spans 14 amino acids.

The rearrangement links TRBV20-1 to TRBJ2-5; tentative D call: TRBD1 (7 bases). The CDR3 sequence is 14 residues long. Trimming left V 2 bases short and J 5 bases short, with 15 bases between. CDR1 is DFQATT and CDR2 is SNEGSKA in the germline V gene (reference sequence). CDR3 coding DNA: TGCAGTGCTAGACCAGGGGGAGGAAGGGAGACCCAGTACTTC. Translated: CSARPGGGRETQYF.

The chain carries TRBV29-1 and TRBJ2-1; D is unresolved. The CDR3 sequence is 13 residues long. CDR1 and CDR2 (germline): SQVTM, ANQGSEA. Trimming removed 7 bases from V and 0 bases from J, with 10 bases in between. For the CDR3, the DNA is TGCAGCGCTAGGGCGATCTCCTACAATGAGCAGTTCTTC. It yields the protein CSARAISYNEQFF.

This clonotype has just a few counts. The CDR3 reads CASSPRGGRETQYF. The DNA of the CDR3 is TGTGCCAGCAGTCCCCGAGGGGGCAGGGAGACCCAGTACTTC. The rearrangement uses TRBV27 and TRBJ2-5; 7 bases are shared with TRBD1. Per germline, CDR1 MNHEY and CDR2 SMNVEV (reference sequence). The V segment lost 5 bases and the J segment 5 bases; nucleotides outside the gene matches: 8. The CDR3 extends over 14 amino acids.